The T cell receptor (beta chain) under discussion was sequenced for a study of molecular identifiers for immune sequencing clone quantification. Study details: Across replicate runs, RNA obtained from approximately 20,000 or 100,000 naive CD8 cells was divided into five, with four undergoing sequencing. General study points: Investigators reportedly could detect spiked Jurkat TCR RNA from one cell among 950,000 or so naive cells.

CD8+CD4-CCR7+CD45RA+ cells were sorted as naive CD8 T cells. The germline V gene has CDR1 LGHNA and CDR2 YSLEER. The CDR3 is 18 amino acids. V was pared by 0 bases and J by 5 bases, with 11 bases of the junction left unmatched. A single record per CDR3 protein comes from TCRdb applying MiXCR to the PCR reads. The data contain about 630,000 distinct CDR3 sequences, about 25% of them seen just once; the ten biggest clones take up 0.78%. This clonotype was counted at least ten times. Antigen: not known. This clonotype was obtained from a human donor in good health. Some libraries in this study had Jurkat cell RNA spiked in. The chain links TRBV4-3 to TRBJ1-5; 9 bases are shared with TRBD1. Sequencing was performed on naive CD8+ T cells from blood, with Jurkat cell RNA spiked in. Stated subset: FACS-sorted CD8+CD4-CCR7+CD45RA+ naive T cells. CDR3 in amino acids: CASSQEAFFRDRDQPQHF. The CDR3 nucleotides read TGCGCCAGCAGCCAAGAAGCATTTTTCCGGGACAGGGATCAGCCCCAGCATTTT.